This is a list of T cell receptor beta chains from one sample in a study of vaccination and CD4 T cells after COVID-19. These receptors have no identified antigens. TCRdb reanalysed the PCR reads using MiXCR and keeps one entry per CDR3 protein. The sample consists of more than 20,000 distinct CDR3 sequences, about 40% of them appearing once. Sequenced input: CD4+ T cells from blood, cultured in vitro. The source is a human donor who had recovered from COVID-19. Both conserved end residues are part of each CDR3. Fields, in order: clone size, J gene, V gene, D gene, CDR3 protein, CDR3 DNA. D genes are given only for firm matches. Only some rows state a clone size, as once, few, many or a class for expanded clones.

abundance: few; j_gene: TRBJ2-1; v_gene: TRBV12-3/TRBV12-4; d_gene: -; CDR3aa: CASSHEGIDNEQFF; CDR3nt: TGTGCCAGCAGTCATGAAGGGATTGACAATGAGCAGTTCTTC
abundance: few; j_gene: TRBJ1-1; v_gene: TRBV7-9; d_gene: TRBD1; CDR3aa: CASSFRDSLTEAFF; CDR3nt: TGTGCCAGCAGCTTCCGGGACAGCCTCACTGAAGCTTTCTTT
abundance: -; j_gene: TRBJ2-7; v_gene: TRBV4-1; d_gene: -; CDR3aa: CASSQDRAGVYEQYF; CDR3nt: TGCGCCAGCAGCCAAGATCGGGCAGGGGTCTACGAGCAGTACTTC
abundance: -; j_gene: TRBJ1-4; v_gene: TRBV20-1; d_gene: TRBD1; CDR3aa: CSARTVRGQNSAKEKLFF; CDR3nt: TGCAGTGCTAGGACGGTTCGGGGACAGAACTCGGCGAAGGAAAAACTGTTTTTT
abundance: few; j_gene: TRBJ2-5; v_gene: TRBV2; d_gene: TRBD2; CDR3aa: CASSLDGAGGGETQYF; CDR3nt: TGTGCCAGCAGCCTCGATGGAGCGGGGGGCGGGGAGACCCAGTACTTC
abundance: medium-sized; j_gene: TRBJ2-7; v_gene: TRBV20-1; d_gene: TRBD2; CDR3aa: CSAREGLAGAHEQYF; CDR3nt: TGCAGTGCTAGAGAAGGCCTAGCGGGGGCCCACGAGCAGTACTTC
abundance: -; j_gene: TRBJ2-5; v_gene: TRBV11-3; d_gene: -; CDR3aa: CASSPDRYQETQYF; CDR3nt: TGTGCCAGCAGCCCTGACAGATACCAAGAGACCCAGTACTTC
abundance: -; j_gene: TRBJ2-3; v_gene: TRBV20-1; d_gene: TRBD2; CDR3aa: CSAWGARGADTQYF; CDR3nt: TGCAGTGCTTGGGGGGCGCGGGGGGCAGATACGCAGTATTTT
abundance: few; j_gene: TRBJ2-5; v_gene: TRBV27; d_gene: -; CDR3aa: CASSFDRSVETQYF; CDR3nt: TGTGCCAGCAGTTTCGACAGGAGCGTCGAGACCCAGTACTTC
abundance: -; j_gene: TRBJ1-1; v_gene: TRBV29-1; d_gene: -; CDR3aa: CSGRTGNTEAFF; CDR3nt: TGCAGCGGCCGGACTGGGAACACTGAAGCTTTCTTT
abundance: few; j_gene: TRBJ2-3; v_gene: TRBV7-9; d_gene: TRBD1; CDR3aa: CASSSAGGRTDTQYF; CDR3nt: TGTGCCAGCAGCTCAGCAGGGGGCCGGACAGATACGCAGTATTTT
abundance: -; j_gene: TRBJ2-3; v_gene: TRBV6-5; d_gene: TRBD1; CDR3aa: CASSWTGSNQPQYF; CDR3nt: TGTGCCAGCAGTTGGACAGGGTCGAATCAGCCCCAGTATTTT
abundance: -; j_gene: TRBJ2-5; v_gene: TRBV12-3/TRBV12-4; d_gene: TRBD2; CDR3aa: CASSLKLRLAGQGQETQYF; CDR3nt: TGTGCCAGCAGTTTAAAGTTAAGACTAGCGGGGCAGGGCCAAGAGACCCAGTACTTC
abundance: -; j_gene: TRBJ1-1; v_gene: TRBV18; d_gene: -; CDR3aa: CASSDGILNTEAFF; CDR3nt: TGTGCCAGCTCAGACGGCATCTTGAACACTGAAGCTTTCTTT
abundance: few; j_gene: TRBJ1-2; v_gene: TRBV10-1; d_gene: -; CDR3aa: CASSILPKQWRLYGYTF; CDR3nt: TGCGCCAGCTCGATCCTCCCGAAACAGTGGCGGCTCTATGGCTACACCTTC
abundance: -; j_gene: TRBJ1-5; v_gene: TRBV7-8; d_gene: TRBD1; CDR3aa: CASSTQGTGRVNQPQHF; CDR3nt: TGTGCCAGCAGCACCCAGGGGACAGGGAGGGTCAATCAGCCCCAGCATTTT
abundance: -; j_gene: TRBJ2-5; v_gene: TRBV7-9; d_gene: TRBD2; CDR3aa: CASSIAGGGQETQYF; CDR3nt: TGTGCCAGCAGTATAGCGGGAGGGGGACAAGAGACCCAGTACTTC
abundance: -; j_gene: TRBJ1-5; v_gene: TRBV28; d_gene: TRBD1; CDR3aa: CASSFSDRSNQPQHF; CDR3nt: TGTGCCAGCAGTTTCTCGGACAGGAGCAATCAGCCCCAGCATTTT
abundance: -; j_gene: TRBJ2-3; v_gene: TRBV4-2; d_gene: TRBD2; CDR3aa: CASSQARAGGIEDTQYF; CDR3nt: TGTGCCAGCAGCCAAGCTCGGGCGGGGGGTATTGAAGATACGCAGTATTTT
abundance: few; j_gene: TRBJ2-5; v_gene: TRBV11-3; d_gene: TRBD1; CDR3aa: CASSSSYQGATQETQYF; CDR3nt: TGTGCCAGCAGCTCATCTTATCAGGGGGCGACCCAAGAGACCCAGTACTTC
abundance: few; j_gene: TRBJ1-2; v_gene: TRBV20-1; d_gene: TRBD1; CDR3aa: CSAWTGGRGGYTF; CDR3nt: TGCAGTGCTTGGACAGGGGGCCGGGGCGGCTACACCTTC
abundance: once; j_gene: TRBJ1-1; v_gene: TRBV5-6; d_gene: TRBD1; CDR3aa: CASSTGGRNTEAFF; CDR3nt: TGTGCCAGCAGTACAGGGGGGAGGAACACTGAAGCTTTCTTT
abundance: -; j_gene: TRBJ2-2; v_gene: TRBV15; d_gene: -; CDR3aa: CATSFHGSQTGELFF; CDR3nt: TGTGCCACCAGCTTTCACGGATCTCAGACCGGGGAGCTGTTTTTT
abundance: -; j_gene: TRBJ2-5; v_gene: TRBV7-9; d_gene: TRBD2; CDR3aa: CASSLAPGLAGGTQYF; CDR3nt: TGTGCCAGCAGCTTAGCTCCGGGACTAGCGGGAGGGACCCAGTACTTC
abundance: few; j_gene: TRBJ1-2; v_gene: TRBV7-2; d_gene: -; CDR3aa: CASSPSVMTRGYTF; CDR3nt: TGTGCCAGCAGCCCGAGTGTAATGACCCGTGGCTACACCTTC
abundance: -; j_gene: TRBJ2-6; v_gene: TRBV4-1; d_gene: TRBD2; CDR3aa: CASSQAGSGSSGANVLTF; CDR3nt: TGCGCCAGCAGCCAAGCGGGTAGCGGGAGCTCTGGGGCCAACGTCCTGACTTTC
abundance: -; j_gene: TRBJ1-1; v_gene: TRBV6-1; d_gene: -; CDR3aa: CASNPVWLSTEAFF; CDR3nt: TGTGCCAGCAATCCGGTTTGGTTGAGCACTGAAGCTTTCTTT
abundance: few; j_gene: TRBJ2-7; v_gene: TRBV20-1; d_gene: -; CDR3aa: CSAGRRLARAAEQYF; CDR3nt: TGCAGTGCTGGACGTCGTCTAGCGCGAGCCGCAGAGCAGTACTTC
abundance: few; j_gene: TRBJ2-7; v_gene: TRBV10-1; d_gene: -; CDR3aa: CASSEGDSYEQYF; CDR3nt: TGCGCCAGCAGTGAAGGGGATTCCTACGAGCAGTACTTC
abundance: -; j_gene: TRBJ2-1; v_gene: TRBV27; d_gene: TRBD1; CDR3aa: CASRTIAGTGAYNEQFF; CDR3nt: TGTGCCAGCAGAACTATTGCCGGGACAGGAGCCTACAATGAGCAGTTCTTC
abundance: -; j_gene: TRBJ1-6; v_gene: TRBV27; d_gene: TRBD1; CDR3aa: CASSGRGQYISPLHF; CDR3nt: TGTGCCAGCAGTGGCAGGGGGCAGTATATTTCACCCCTCCACTTT
abundance: few; j_gene: TRBJ2-1; v_gene: TRBV24-1; d_gene: -; CDR3aa: CATSDSGHGSYNEQFF; CDR3nt: TGTGCCACCAGTGATAGCGGTCACGGGTCCTACAATGAGCAGTTCTTC
abundance: -; j_gene: TRBJ2-7; v_gene: TRBV27; d_gene: -; CDR3aa: CASSLSWGSYEQYF; CDR3nt: TGTGCCAGCAGTTTATCATGGGGGAGCTACGAGCAGTACTTC
abundance: few; j_gene: TRBJ1-3; v_gene: TRBV10-3; d_gene: -; CDR3aa: CAISPTGNTIYF; CDR3nt: TGTGCCATCAGTCCCACAGGAAACACCATATATTTT
abundance: few; j_gene: TRBJ1-2; v_gene: TRBV23-1; d_gene: -; CDR3aa: CASSHSRAGYGYTF; CDR3nt: TGCGCCAGCAGTCACTCCCGAGCGGGGTATGGCTACACCTTC
abundance: -; j_gene: TRBJ2-3; v_gene: TRBV6-4; d_gene: -; CDR3aa: CASSGSSTDTQYF; CDR3nt: TGTGCCAGCAGTGGCTCTAGCACAGATACGCAGTATTTT
abundance: few; j_gene: TRBJ2-4; v_gene: TRBV21-1; d_gene: -; CDR3aa: CASSSVPGQGGLADIQYF; CDR3nt: TGTGCCAGCAGCAGCGTCCCGGGACAGGGTGGGTTAGCAGACATTCAGTACTTC
abundance: -; j_gene: TRBJ2-7; v_gene: TRBV2; d_gene: TRBD2; CDR3aa: CASRAGTSGFVYEQYF; CDR3nt: TGTGCCAGCAGGGCCGGGACTAGCGGGTTCGTCTACGAGCAGTACTTC
abundance: few; j_gene: TRBJ2-5; v_gene: TRBV24-1; d_gene: -; CDR3aa: CATSDPGTFGETQYF; CDR3nt: TGTGCCACCAGTGACCCAGGGACATTTGGTGAGACCCAGTACTTC
abundance: -; j_gene: TRBJ1-2; v_gene: TRBV2; d_gene: -; CDR3aa: CASSARPQSRIDYGYTF; CDR3nt: TGTGCCAGCAGCGCTCGGCCGCAGTCAAGAATTGACTATGGCTACACCTTC
abundance: few; j_gene: TRBJ2-5; v_gene: TRBV20-1; d_gene: -; CDR3aa: CSARTGRGYQETQYF; CDR3nt: TGCAGTGCTAGGACAGGGAGGGGGTACCAAGAGACCCAGTACTTC